What follows are 18 T cell receptor beta chains derived from one specimen sequenced in a study of T cells expressing NK-cell markers. TCRdb re-called the 5' RACE reads; one entry per CDR3 protein, DNA not given. The table lists about 190,000 distinct CDR3 sequences. Input material: blood T cells: a sorted CD56 or NKG2C T cell subset, CD4+ or CD8+ T cells, or bulk PBMC T cells (not recorded which). These receptors all stem from a man aged 18-75 years in good health.

The V call is TRBV6-5, the J call TRBJ1-1. Germline CDR1 is MNHEY and CDR2 is SVGAGI. This CDR3 is 14 amino acids long. The CDR3 loop is CASSWRGSNTEAFF.

The rearrangement links TRBV27 to TRBJ2-5; without DNA, the TCRdb call of TRBD1 cannot be checked. The CDR3 contains 17 residues. Germline CDR1 MNHEY, CDR2 SMNVEV (reference sequence). CDR3 residues: CASSLSFRSGGGETQYF.

The genes are TRBV28 and TRBJ2-7; TCRdb designates TRBD2, a call that cannot be tested without DNA. CDR1 is MDHEN and CDR2 is SYDVKM in the germline V gene. The length of the CDR3 is 17 residues. CDR3 region: CASSFWTSGDIYYEQYF.

The rearrangement uses TRBV12-3 or TRBV12-4 and TRBJ1-6. The CDR3 contains 14 residues. CDR3 region: CASSSPKDDSPLHF.

The chain recombines TRBV7-9 with TRBJ2-5; TCRdb names TRBD2, which stays unverified in the absence of DNA. Germline V gene data show CDR1 as SEHNR and CDR2 as FQNEAQ (reference sequence). The CDR3 runs 16 residues. CDR3 loop: CASSFIGGGGQETQYF.

The V and J genes are TRBV28 and TRBJ1-1. From germline, CDR1 is MDHEN and CDR2 SYDVKM. The CDR3 consists of 14 residues. CDR3 sequence reads: CASSLRLGNTEAFF.

The chain links TRBV29-1 to TRBJ2-5. The germline CDR1 and CDR2 sequences are SQVTM and ANQGSEA. This CDR3 is built from 13 residues. CDR3 in amino acids: CSVEEGYGETQYF.

The rearrangement joins TRBV30 to TRBJ2-1; TCRdb gives TRBD1 as the D gene, but with no DNA this cannot be confirmed. Germline V gene data show CDR1 as GTSNPN and CDR2 as SVGIG (reference sequence). The CDR3 runs to 14 residues. The CDR3 here is CAWATGTGYNEQFF.

The chain couples TRBV27 to TRBJ1-2; the TCRdb call, TRBD1, lacks DNA for checking. This CDR3 is built from 14 residues. The germline gives CDR1 MNHEY, CDR2 SMNVEV (reference sequence). CDR3 loop: CASSLSPTGGGYTF.

V and J are TRBV6-4 and TRBJ2-5; the TCRdb call, TRBD2, lacks DNA for checking. From germline, CDR1 is MRHNA and CDR2 SNTAGT. This CDR3 comprises 11 residues. CDR3 loop: CARGAGETQYF.

CDR3: CASQVAEGSSDTQYF. The chain employs TRBV12-3 or TRBV12-4 and TRBJ2-3. The CDR3 sequence is 15 residues long.

This rearrangement joins TRBV2 to TRBJ1-2. Germline V CDR1 and CDR2: SNHLY, FYNNEI. This CDR3 has 15 residues. CDR3 residues: CASSEVISLVDGYTF.

V and J are TRBV2 and TRBJ2-5; lacking DNA, the TRBD1 call made by TCRdb goes unchecked. This CDR3 comprises 14 residues. From germline, CDR1 is SNHLY and CDR2 FYNNEI. Here the CDR3 reads CASSGRGLRETQYF.

The chain has TRBV13 and TRBJ1-6; TCRdb picks TRBD1, but there is no DNA to check that call. Germline-derived CDR1 and CDR2 are PRHDT and FYEKMQ (reference sequence). CDR3 length equals 16 residues. The CDR3 is CASSILTGTANSPLHF.

The V and J genes are TRBV7-9 and TRBJ1-3; TCRdb's D call, TRBD1, is unchecked because there is no DNA. CDR3 length equals 16 residues. Germline CDR1 reads SEHNR; CDR2 reads FQNEAQ (reference sequence). CDR3 loop: CASSLTTVSPGNTIYF.

This rearrangement joins TRBV9 to TRBJ2-1; the TRBD1 assignment by TCRdb is unverifiable without DNA. Germline CDR1 reads SGDLS; CDR2 reads YYNGEE. The CDR3 contains 15 residues. The CDR3 sequence is CASSLESGPINQQFF.

The chain carries TRBV7-6 and TRBJ2-7; TCRdb's assignment of TRBD1 cannot be checked, as there is no DNA. CDR1 is SGHVS, CDR2 FNYEAQ, per germline. The CDR3 spans 15 residues. The CDR3 sequence: CASSPRDRDSYEQYF.

The chain links TRBV5-1 to TRBJ2-2; TCRdb's assignment of TRBD1 cannot be checked, as there is no DNA. CDR1 is SGHRS and CDR2 is YFSETQ in the germline V gene. The CDR3 extends over 16 amino acids. This chain's CDR3 is CASSQGGAPNTGELFF.